This T cell receptor (beta chain) derives from a study of blood T cell repertoires in COVID-19. Study-level background: Samples came from the United States, Italy and Spain, spanning acute and convalescent COVID-19. PBMCs, B-cell-depleted T cells, or T cells were the source of the cDNA or gDNA that made up the material.

J lost 8 bases, V lost 5 bases, and 10 bases had no gene match. This CDR3 has 16 amino acids. Germline V lookup: CDR1 MDHEN, CDR2 SYDVKM. As handled by the study authors: Reference gene primer amplification yielded estimated nucleated cell counts. Produced via immunoSEQ multiplex PCR; TCRdb's table is partial and in-frame only. V, J and clone size are those of that table, while D and trimming were read from the DNA. The data contain 200,000 or so clones, 80% to 85% of them singletons. This clonotype originated in a woman aged 55-69 years with acute or convalescent COVID-19. The sample comprised peripheral blood. This chain joins TRBV28 and TRBJ2-1, with 12 bases aligning to TRBD2. As DNA, the CDR3 is TGTGCCAGCAGTCTCCTACTAGCGGGGGGCGGGCATGAGCAGTTCTTC. Residues: CASSLLLAGGGHEQFF. The whole variable domain, remainder taken from reference TRBV28 and TRBJ2-1, is DVKVTQSSRYLVKRTGEKVFLECVQDMDHENMFWYRQDPGLGLRLIYFSYDVKMKEKGDIPEGYSVSREKKERFSLILESASTNQTSMYLCASSLLLAGGGHEQFFGPGTRLTVL.